This T cell receptor beta chain was sequenced in a study of blood T cell repertoires in COVID-19. Study at large: The origin of the acute and convalescent COVID-19 samples was the United States, Italy and Spain.

This CDR3 region has 14 residues. The germline V gene encodes CDR1 LNHDA and CDR2 SQIVND (reference sequence). Trimming at V came to 6 bases and at J to 4 bases, leaving 4 bases not matched to a gene. Using immunoSEQ multiplex PCR, the repertoire was profiled, and TCRdb retains in-frame clones only, with some absent. The data show 250,000 to 350,000 clones, with approximately 90% seen just once and around 0.8% held by the top ten. V and J are TRBV19 and TRBJ1-5, with 9 nucleotides matching TRBD1. Sequencing was performed on peripheral blood. This receptor was obtained from a man aged 25-45 years with acute or convalescent COVID-19. CDR3 loop: CASREDRGNQPQHF. As DNA, the CDR3 is TGTGCCAGTAGGGAAGACAGGGGGAATCAGCCCCAGCATTTT. Using reference TRBV19 and TRBJ1-5 for the parts outside the CDR3, the full variable domain is DGGITQSPKYLFRKEGQNVTLSCEQNLNHDAMYWYRQDPGQGLRLIYYSQIVNDFQKGDIAEGYSVSREKKESFPLTVTSAQKNPTAFYLCASREDRGNQPQHFGDGTRLSIL.